This record covers a single T cell receptor (beta chain). Its matching antigen is unknown. Per germline, CDR1 MNHEY and CDR2 SVGAGI. Trimming at V came to 7 bases and at J to 4 bases, leaving 4 bases not matched to a gene. The CDR3 extends over 14 amino acids. The data were obtained in a study of shared clonotypes between healthy human individuals. The study's findings and limits: For naive CD4 cells, approximately 5% of clonotypes were shared across a handful of donors.

Assay runs were performed at deep level. Using immunoSEQ multiplex PCR, the repertoire was profiled, and TCRdb retains in-frame clones only, with some absent. The repertoire holds under 850,000 clones, with 72% as singletons. The source material was memory CD4+ T cells sorted from blood. Noted subset: CD45RA-negative fraction. The receptor was derived from a woman in her twenties or thirties in good health. V and J are TRBV6-5 and TRBJ2-7; 13 bases are shared with TRBD2. The CDR3 is CASTGTSGIYEQYF. In DNA, the CDR3 is TGTGCCAGCACCGGGACTAGCGGGATATACGAGCAGTACTTC.